Detailed here is one T cell receptor (beta chain). What it recognizes is unknown. These data originate in a study of cytomegalovirus exposure and HLA in healthy donors. Study-wide results and limits: A few CMV-associated chains were confirmed in vitro to be specific for CMV antigens.

Germline CDR1 reads LNHNV; CDR2 reads YYDKDF (reference sequence). The CDR3 length is 17 residues. The V gene lost 2 bases and the J gene lost 4 bases, with 21 bases spanning the gap. Sequencing used immunoSEQ multiplex PCR; TCRdb keeps in-frame clones, though not all of them. The sample carries 150,000 to 200,000 clones, about 86% recorded once. This receptor was identified in a woman younger than 35 in good health and CMV-seropositive. Sequenced input: PBMCs. The chain combines TRBV15 with TRBJ2-7; weak D call: TRBD1 (6 bases). The CDR3 DNA reads TGTGCCACCAGCAGATCTCGAACCAGGGGCTACCAATACGAGCAGTACTTC. Translating it yields CATSRSRTRGYQYEQYF. The entire variable domain, with the rest obtained from reference TRBV15 and TRBJ2-7, is as follows: DAMVIQNPRYQVTQFGKPVTLSCSQTLNHNVMYWYQQKSSQAPKLLFHYYDKDFNNEADTPDNFQSRRPNTSFCFLDIRSPGLGDTAMYLCATSRSRTRGYQYEQYFGPGTRLTVT.